A selection of T cell receptor beta chains follows, all from one sample in a study of shared clonotypes between healthy human individuals. Sequencing was performed with immunoSEQ multiplex PCR; in TCRdb, only in-frame clones are kept and a portion is missing. The data show 2 million to 2.5 million clones, just under 95% seen once. Material for sequencing was naive CD4+ T cells from PBMCs. The receptors were gathered from a man younger than 30 in good health. Some clones in this sample may be carry-over from other donors' samples. The CDR3 runs from the conserved cysteine through the conserved F or W. D genes are given only for firm matches. Some rows have no size entry. The others give once, few or many, or a class for an expanded clone.

D gene | clone size | J gene | V gene | CDR3 DNA | CDR3 protein
TRBD1 | NA | TRBJ2-2 | TRBV19 | TGTGCCAGTAGTATAACAGGGGGGTCCGGGGAGCTGTTTTTT | CASSITGGSGELFF
NA | once | TRBJ2-7 | TRBV4-1 | TGCGCCAGCAGCCAAGAACAGGTTAGCTCCTACGAGCAGTACTTC | CASSQEQVSSYEQYF
TRBD2 | NA | TRBJ2-7 | TRBV27 | TGTGCCAGCAGTTTATCTGTAGCGGGAGGGTTCTACGAGCAGTACTTC | CASSLSVAGGFYEQYF
NA | NA | TRBJ2-3 | TRBV28 | TGTGCCAGCAGTTTCGGACGGAACACAGATACGCAGTATTTT | CASSFGRNTDTQYF
TRBD1 | NA | TRBJ1-5 | TRBV6-5 | TGTGCCAGCAGTTTAAGGGGGACAGGGTATCAGCCCCAGCATTTT | CASSLRGTGYQPQHF
TRBD2 | NA | TRBJ2-1 | TRBV10-1 | TGCGCCAGGAGAACTAGCGGGAGAGAGATAGTCAATGAGCAGTTCTTC | CARRTSGREIVNEQFF
NA | NA | TRBJ2-5 | TRBV29-1 | TGCAGCACGGGAGAGACCCAGTACTTC | CSTGETQYF
NA | NA | TRBJ2-7 | TRBV15 | TGTGCCACCAGCAAGGGGAGGTACGAGCAGTACTTC | CATSKGRYEQYF
NA | NA | TRBJ1-4 | TRBV5-1 | TGCGCCAGCAGCTTGTTGGTGGGGCTGGACGAAAAACTGTTTTTT | CASSLLVGLDEKLFF
TRBD2 | NA | TRBJ2-1 | TRBV5-6 | TGTGCCAGCAGCGTCCCGCTCGGCGGGGGTTTAACCCGTAACAATGAGCAGTTCTTC | CASSVPLGGGLTRNNEQFF
NA | NA | TRBJ2-3 | TRBV7-9 | TGTGCCAGCAGTCGCTCCCAGGGTCACGATACGCAGTATTTT | CASSRSQGHDTQYF
NA | NA | TRBJ2-7 | TRBV5-6 | TGTGCCAGCAGCATAACAGGTCATAGCTCCTACGAGCAGTACTTC | CASSITGHSSYEQYF
TRBD1 | NA | TRBJ1-2 | TRBV5-6 | TGTGCCAGCAGCGCGGGACAGGCTCAATTCTATGGCTACACCTTC | CASSAGQAQFYGYTF
NA | NA | TRBJ2-3 | TRBV2 | TGTGCCAGCCGGGATGACACAGATACGCAGTATTTT | CASRDDTDTQYF
NA | NA | TRBJ1-2 | TRBV4-1 | TGCGCCAGCAGAGGGGGGGCGGGGGACTATGGCTACACCTTC | CASRGGAGDYGYTF
NA | NA | TRBJ2-5 | TRBV5-1 | TGCGCCAGCAGCTCCGGCCGAGAGACCCAGTACTTC | CASSSGRETQYF
NA | NA | TRBJ2-7 | TRBV28 | TGTGCCAGCAAGCCTAACCCAGGTTACGAGCAGTACTTC | CASKPNPGYEQYF
TRBD1 | NA | TRBJ2-5 | TRBV5-1 | TGCGCCAGCAGCTTGGATCCGCTTAGGACAGGGGGAGAGACCCAGTACTTC | CASSLDPLRTGGETQYF
NA | NA | TRBJ2-5 | TRBV7-9 | TGTGCCAGCAGCTCAACAGGGTCAGGTAGAGAGACCCAGTACTTC | CASSSTGSGRETQYF
NA | NA | TRBJ1-1 | TRBV12-5 | TGTGCTAGTGGACTTGACGGACCCGTTAAAGCTTTCTTT | CASGLDGPVKAFF
NA | NA | TRBJ2-7 | TRBV6-5 | TGTGCCAGCAGTTACTCGATGTTTGAGTACTTC | CASSYSMFEYF
TRBD1 | once | TRBJ1-6 | TRBV7-2 | TGTGCCGGCACCGTACCAGGGGGAACTAATTCACCCCTCCACTTT | CAGTVPGGTNSPLHF
NA | NA | TRBJ1-1 | TRBV4-2 | TGTGCCAGCAGCCGCGGGACTGAAGCTTTCTTT | CASSRGTEAFF
NA | once | TRBJ1-5 | TRBV19 | TGTGCCAGTCATCGGGGTAGGGGGAATAGCAATCAGCCCCAGCATTTT | CASHRGRGNSNQPQHF
TRBD2 | NA | TRBJ2-3 | TRBV15 | TGTGCCACCAGCCAAGGACTAGCGGAGAGCACAGATACGCAGTATTTT | CATSQGLAESTDTQYF
TRBD2 | NA | TRBJ2-5 | TRBV28 | TGTGCCAGCAGTTTATCATGGACTAGCGGGGGAGGTGAGACCCAGTACTTC | CASSLSWTSGGGETQYF
NA | NA | TRBJ2-2 | TRBV7-6 | TGTGCCAGCAGCTTACGGGGTGGCAGCCAGAACACCGGGGAGCTGTTTTTT | CASSLRGGSQNTGELFF
TRBD1 | NA | TRBJ2-1 | TRBV2 | TGTGCCACCCGGGACAGGAGCTCCTACAATGAGCAGTTCTTC | CATRDRSSYNEQFF
NA | NA | TRBJ1-5 | TRBV19 | TGTGCCGCTAAGGGGAGGGGCCCTAGCAATCAGCCCCAGCATTTT | CAAKGRGPSNQPQHF
NA | NA | TRBJ2-2 | TRBV6-5 | TGTGCCAGCAGTTCGTTGGTTCACGAGAACACCGGGGAGCTGTTTTTT | CASSSLVHENTGELFF
NA | NA | TRBJ2-5 | TRBV30 | TGTGCCTGTTACATCCCAGGTCAAGAGACCCAGTACTTC | CACYIPGQETQYF
TRBD2 | once | TRBJ2-1 | TRBV6-1 | TGTGCCAGCAGAAGAGCGCTAGCGGGAGCCAATGAGCAGTTCTTC | CASRRALAGANEQFF
NA | few | TRBJ1-3 | TRBV6-5 | TGTGCCATAAGAGCGGGCTCTGGAAACACCATATATTTT | CAIRAGSGNTIYF
NA | once | TRBJ2-3 | TRBV4-3 | TGCGCCAGCAGCCAAGGATTAGCGGTGGTCACAGATACGCAGTATTTT | CASSQGLAVVTDTQYF
TRBD1 | few | TRBJ1-4 | TRBV4-2 | TGTGCCAGCAGCCAACAACAGGGGACAGTCGGGGAAAAACTGTTTTTT | CASSQQQGTVGEKLFF
TRBD2 | NA | TRBJ2-1 | TRBV7-2 | TGTGCCAGCAGCTTCGGACTAGCGGGAGGCAATGAGCAGTTCTTC | CASSFGLAGGNEQFF